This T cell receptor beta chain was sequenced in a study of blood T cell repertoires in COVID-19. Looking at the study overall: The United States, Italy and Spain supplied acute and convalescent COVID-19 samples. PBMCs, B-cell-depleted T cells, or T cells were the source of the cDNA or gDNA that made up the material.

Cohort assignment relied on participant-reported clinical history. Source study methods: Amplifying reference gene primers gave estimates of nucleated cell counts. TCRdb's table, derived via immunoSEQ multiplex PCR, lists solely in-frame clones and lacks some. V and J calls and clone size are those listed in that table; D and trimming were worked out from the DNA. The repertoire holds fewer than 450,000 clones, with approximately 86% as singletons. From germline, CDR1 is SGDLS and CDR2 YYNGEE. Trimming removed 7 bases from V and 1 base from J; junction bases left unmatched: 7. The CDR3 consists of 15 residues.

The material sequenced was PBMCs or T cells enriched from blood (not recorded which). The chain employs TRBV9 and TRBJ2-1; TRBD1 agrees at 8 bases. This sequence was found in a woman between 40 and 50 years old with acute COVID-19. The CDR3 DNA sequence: TGTGCCAGCCTTAACAGGACAGGGTCCTACAATGAGCAGTTCTTC. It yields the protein CASLNRTGSYNEQFF.